These T cell receptor beta chains were read from a single sample in a study of shared T cell receptors in the human thymus. Repertoires were generated with immunoSEQ multiplex PCR, while TCRdb's copy carries only in-frame clones and drops some. The data contain hundreds of thousands of clones, approximately 80% of them singletons. This sample also belongs to another study, concerning human thymus T cells.

Material for sequencing was thymocytes. The receptors shown here come from a boy younger than two with a congenital heart defect. Both conserved end residues are part of each CDR3. The D gene is left open where the match is weak. Rows may omit the clone size; those that give it use once, few, many or a size class.

>TRBJ2-7|TRBV6-5|13|-|-
CASSSGGNYEQYF
TGTGCCAGCAGTTCGGGCGGGAACTACGAGCAGTACTTC
>TRBJ2-1|TRBV11-2|18|-|TRBD2
CASSPGGRAGVRYNEQFF
TGTGCCAGCAGCCCCGGGGGGAGGGCGGGAGTCAGGTACAATGAGCAGTTCTTC
>TRBJ1-2|TRBV6-4|10|-|-
CASSARGYTF
TGTGCCAGCAGTGCGAGGGGCTACACCTTC
>TRBJ2-7|TRBV6-1|20|-|-
CASSEGLHFGRLGGVYEQYF
TGTGCCAGCAGTGAAGGACTCCACTTCGGACGTCTAGGCGGGGTATACGAGCAGTACTTC
>TRBJ2-7|TRBV5-4|17|few|TRBD2
CASSLATSGRSSYEQYF
TGTGCCAGCAGCTTGGCAACTAGCGGGAGGAGCTCCTACGAGCAGTACTTC
>TRBJ2-1|TRBV6-5|15|-|-
CASREKEENYNEQFF
TGTGCCAGCAGGGAGAAAGAGGAGAATTACAATGAGCAGTTCTTC
>TRBJ2-7|TRBV4-1|15|once|-
CASSQTTGRSYEQYF
TGCGCCAGCAGCCAGACGACAGGGAGGAGCTACGAGCAGTACTTC
>TRBJ2-1|TRBV30|15|-|TRBD2
CAWSEAAGVHNEQFF
TGTGCCTGGAGTGAAGCAGCGGGAGTGCACAATGAGCAGTTCTTC
>TRBJ2-5|TRBV27|16|-|TRBD2
CASSLKLAGEGETQYF
TGTGCCAGCAGCCTAAAACTAGCGGGAGAAGGCGAGACCCAGTACTTC
>TRBJ2-7|TRBV11-3|17|-|TRBD2
CASRLTLSGRARDEQYF
TGTGCCAGCAGGTTAACCCTGAGCGGGAGGGCAAGGGACGAGCAGTACTTC
>TRBJ1-4|TRBV7-9|14|-|-
CASSPIGISEKLFF
TGTGCCAGCAGCCCGATCGGGATTAGTGAAAAACTGTTTTTT
>TRBJ1-1|TRBV6-5|14|-|-
CASNTMGQNTEAFF
TGTGCCAGCAACACAATGGGGCAGAACACTGAAGCTTTCTTT
>TRBJ1-5|TRBV11-2|15|few|-
CASSLAGDSNQPQHF
TGTGCCAGCAGCTTAGCAGGGGATAGCAATCAGCCCCAGCATTTT
>TRBJ2-1|TRBV11-3|17|-|TRBD2
CASSLVTDAGAYNEQFF
TGTGCCAGCAGCTTAGTAACCGACGCGGGAGCCTACAATGAGCAGTTCTTC
>TRBJ1-2|TRBV25-1|14|once|-
CASSVGEGSYGYTF
TGTGCCAGCAGTGTTGGGGAGGGGTCCTATGGCTACACCTTC